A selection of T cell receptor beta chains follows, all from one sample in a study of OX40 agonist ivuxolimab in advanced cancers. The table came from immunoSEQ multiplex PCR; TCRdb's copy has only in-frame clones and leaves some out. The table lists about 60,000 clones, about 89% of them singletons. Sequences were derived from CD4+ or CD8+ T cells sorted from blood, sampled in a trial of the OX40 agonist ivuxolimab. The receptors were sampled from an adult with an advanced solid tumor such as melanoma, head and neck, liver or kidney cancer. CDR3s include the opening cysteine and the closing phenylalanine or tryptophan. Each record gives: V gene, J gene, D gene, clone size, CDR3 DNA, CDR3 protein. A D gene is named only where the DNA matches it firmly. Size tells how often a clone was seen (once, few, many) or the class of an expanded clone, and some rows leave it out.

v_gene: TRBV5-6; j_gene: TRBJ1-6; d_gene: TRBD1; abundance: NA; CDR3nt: TGTGCCAGCAGCGCCGGGACAGGGACTTCACCCCTCCACTTT; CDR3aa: CASSAGTGTSPLHF
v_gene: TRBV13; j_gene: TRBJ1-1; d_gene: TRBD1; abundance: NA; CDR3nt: TGTGCCAGCAGCGGGGGGACAGGGGGCGATTGGGCTGAAGCTTTCTTT; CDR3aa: CASSGGTGGDWAEAFF
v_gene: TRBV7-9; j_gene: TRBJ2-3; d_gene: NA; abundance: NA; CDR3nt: TGTGCCAGCCCGACCGGAGAAGGCACAGATACGCAGTATTTT; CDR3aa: CASPTGEGTDTQYF
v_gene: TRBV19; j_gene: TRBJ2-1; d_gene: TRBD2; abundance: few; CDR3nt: TGTGCCAGTAGTGGTAGCGGGACGTCCTACAATGAGCAGTTCTTC; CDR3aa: CASSGSGTSYNEQFF
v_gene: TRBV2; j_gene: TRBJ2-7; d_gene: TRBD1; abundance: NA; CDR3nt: TGTGCCAGCAGTGGGACAGGGCTCAACTACGAGCAGTACTTC; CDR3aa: CASSGTGLNYEQYF
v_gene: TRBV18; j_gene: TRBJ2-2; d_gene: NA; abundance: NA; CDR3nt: TGTGCCAGCTCACCAGAAATCAGAGACTCCGGGGAGCTGTTTTTT; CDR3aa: CASSPEIRDSGELFF
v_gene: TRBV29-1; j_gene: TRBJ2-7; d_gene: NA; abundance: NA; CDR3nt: TGCAGCGTTGGTGATAAGGGAAGAGCTTACGAGCAGTACTTC; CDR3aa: CSVGDKGRAYEQYF
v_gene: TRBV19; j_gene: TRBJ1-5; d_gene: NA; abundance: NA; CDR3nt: TGTGCCAGTAGTATAGGTACAGGGACTCAGCCCCAGCATTTT; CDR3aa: CASSIGTGTQPQHF
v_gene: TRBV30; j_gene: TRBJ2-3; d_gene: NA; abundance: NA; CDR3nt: TGTGCCTGGAGTGTACGGGCAGGAATCACAGATACGCAGTATTTT; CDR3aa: CAWSVRAGITDTQYF
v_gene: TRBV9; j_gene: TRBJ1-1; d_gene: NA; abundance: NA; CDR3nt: TGTGCCAGCAGCGGAATATGGGGGAACACTGAAGCTTTCTTT; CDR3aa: CASSGIWGNTEAFF
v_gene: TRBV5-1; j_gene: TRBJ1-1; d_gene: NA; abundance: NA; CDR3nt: TGCGCCAGCAGCTTTGACAGCTCCTCGGGAGTAGACACTGAAGCTTTCTTT; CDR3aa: CASSFDSSSGVDTEAFF
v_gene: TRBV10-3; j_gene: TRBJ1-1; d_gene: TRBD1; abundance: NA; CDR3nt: TGTGCCATCAGTGAGTCTGTGACAGGGGGCACTGAAGCTTTCTTT; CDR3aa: CAISESVTGGTEAFF
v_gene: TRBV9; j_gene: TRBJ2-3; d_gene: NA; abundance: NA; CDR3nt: TGTGCCAGCACCTCGGGTGGTGACACAGATACGCAGTATTTT; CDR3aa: CASTSGGDTDTQYF
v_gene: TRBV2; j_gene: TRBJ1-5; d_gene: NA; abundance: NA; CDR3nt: TGTGCCAGCAGTGGGGGCCACGCCAATCAGCCCCAGCATTTT; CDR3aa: CASSGGHANQPQHF
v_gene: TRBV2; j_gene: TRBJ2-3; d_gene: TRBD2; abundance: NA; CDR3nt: TGTGCCAGCGGGATGACTAGCGGGAGAGAGGCAGATACGCAGTATTTT; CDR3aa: CASGMTSGREADTQYF
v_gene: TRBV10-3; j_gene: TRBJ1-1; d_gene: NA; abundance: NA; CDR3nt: TGTGCCATCAGTGAGTCCGGACGTAACACTGAAGCTTTCTTT; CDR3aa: CAISESGRNTEAFF
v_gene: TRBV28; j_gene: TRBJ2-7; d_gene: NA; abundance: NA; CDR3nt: TGTGCCAGCAGTTCCCTTAGGGAGCAGTACTTC; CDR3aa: CASSSLREQYF
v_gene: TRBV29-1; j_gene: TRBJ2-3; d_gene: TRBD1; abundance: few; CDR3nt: TGCAGCGTTTACCGGGACAGGGAAGTTACGCAGTATTTT; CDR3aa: CSVYRDREVTQYF
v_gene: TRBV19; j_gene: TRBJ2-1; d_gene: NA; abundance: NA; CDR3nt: TGTGCCAGTAGCGAGAATCATGAGCAGTTCTTC; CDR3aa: CASSENHEQFF
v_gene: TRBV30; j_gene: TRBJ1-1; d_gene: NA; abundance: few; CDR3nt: TGTGCCTGGAGTGAAGGGGGAGAAGCTTTCTTT; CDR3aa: CAWSEGGEAFF
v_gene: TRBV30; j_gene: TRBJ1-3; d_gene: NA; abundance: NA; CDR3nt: TGTGCCTGGAGTGTACGTCGGATAGGAAACACCATATATTTT; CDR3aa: CAWSVRRIGNTIYF
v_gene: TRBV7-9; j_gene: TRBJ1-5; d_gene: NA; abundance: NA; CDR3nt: TGTGCCAGCAGCCCTGACAATAACAATCAGCCCCAGCATTTT; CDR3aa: CASSPDNNNQPQHF
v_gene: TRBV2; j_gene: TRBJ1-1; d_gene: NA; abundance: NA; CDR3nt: TGTGCCAGCAGTGAAGCTCAGGGTTTT; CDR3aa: CASSEAQGF
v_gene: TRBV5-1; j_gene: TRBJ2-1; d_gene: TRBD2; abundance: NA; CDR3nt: TGCGCCAGCAGCTTGGAATCGGGAGGGCCGACAGCGCAGTTCTTC; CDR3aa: CASSLESGGPTAQFF
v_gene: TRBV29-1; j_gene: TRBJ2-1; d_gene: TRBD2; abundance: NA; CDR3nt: TGCAGCGTTGTAAGTGGGAGGGAGTTCTTC; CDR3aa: CSVVSGREFF
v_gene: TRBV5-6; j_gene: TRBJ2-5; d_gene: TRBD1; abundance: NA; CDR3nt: TGTGCCAGCAGCTTCGGGACAGGGGGACAGACCCAGTACTTC; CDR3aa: CASSFGTGGQTQYF
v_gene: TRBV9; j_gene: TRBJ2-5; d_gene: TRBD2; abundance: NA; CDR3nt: TGTGCCAGCAGCGTAGGATTAGCGGGAGAGGGAGAGACCCAGTACTTC; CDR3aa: CASSVGLAGEGETQYF
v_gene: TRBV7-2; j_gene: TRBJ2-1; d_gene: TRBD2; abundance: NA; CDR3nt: TGTGCCAGCAGCTTTATGACTAGCGGGAGCCATGAGCAGTTCTTC; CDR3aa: CASSFMTSGSHEQFF
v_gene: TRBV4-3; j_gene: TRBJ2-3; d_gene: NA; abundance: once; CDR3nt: TGCGCCAGCAGCCAAGGAGTTGGGGCGCGTAGCACAGATACGCAGTATTTT; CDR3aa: CASSQGVGARSTDTQYF
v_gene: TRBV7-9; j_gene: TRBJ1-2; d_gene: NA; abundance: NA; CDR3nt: TGTGCCAGCAGCCCTGGTGTAGGGATTAACTATGGCTACACCTTC; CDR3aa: CASSPGVGINYGYTF
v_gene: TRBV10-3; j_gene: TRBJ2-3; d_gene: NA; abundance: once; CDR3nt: TGTGCCATCAGTGTTGAAGCGGGTGGCACAGATACGCAGTATTTT; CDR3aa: CAISVEAGGTDTQYF
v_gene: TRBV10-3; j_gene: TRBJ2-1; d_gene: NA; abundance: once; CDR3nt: TGTGCCATCAGTGAAGACCGGGACGCAGTCAATGAGCAGTTCTTC; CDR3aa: CAISEDRDAVNEQFF
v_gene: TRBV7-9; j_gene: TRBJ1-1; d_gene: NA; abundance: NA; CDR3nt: TGTGCCAGCAGCTTAGACCAGGGGCAGAACACTGAAGCTTTCTTT; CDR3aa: CASSLDQGQNTEAFF
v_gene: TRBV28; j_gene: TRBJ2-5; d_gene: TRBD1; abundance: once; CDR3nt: TGTGCCAGCAGTCAGGGGGTTGGGGACCAAGAGACCCAGTACTTC; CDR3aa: CASSQGVGDQETQYF
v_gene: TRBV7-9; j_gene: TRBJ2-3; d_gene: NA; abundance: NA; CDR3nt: TGTGCCAGCAGCCCCCTATCGCAAGCGGGTAGCACAGATACGCAGTATTTT; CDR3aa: CASSPLSQAGSTDTQYF
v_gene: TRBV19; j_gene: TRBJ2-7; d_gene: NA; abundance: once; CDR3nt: TGTGCCACCCAAGAGAGGGGAAGGGCCTCCTACGAGCAGTACTTC; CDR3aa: CATQERGRASYEQYF
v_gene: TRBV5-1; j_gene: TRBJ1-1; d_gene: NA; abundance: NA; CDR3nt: TGCGCCAGCAGCTGGCTGATGGGGGTACGAGACACTGAAGCTTTCTTT; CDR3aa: CASSWLMGVRDTEAFF
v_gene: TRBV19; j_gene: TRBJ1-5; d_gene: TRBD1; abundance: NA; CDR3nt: TGTGCCAGTAGTACCTCCGGGACAGGGATTAATCAGCCCCAGCATTTT; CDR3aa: CASSTSGTGINQPQHF
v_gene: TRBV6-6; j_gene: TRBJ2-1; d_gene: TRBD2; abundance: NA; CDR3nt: TGTGCCAGCAGTTGGGGACTAGCGGACAATGAGCAGTTCTTC; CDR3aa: CASSWGLADNEQFF
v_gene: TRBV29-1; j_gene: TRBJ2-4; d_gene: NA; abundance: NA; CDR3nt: TGCAGCGCTGAGTTCGGTTCCAAAAACATTCAGTACTTC; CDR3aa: CSAEFGSKNIQYF
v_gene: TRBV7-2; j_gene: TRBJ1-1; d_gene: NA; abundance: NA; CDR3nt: TGTGCCAGCAGGTTTTGGAGGGGAGACACTGAAGCTTTCTTT; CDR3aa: CASRFWRGDTEAFF
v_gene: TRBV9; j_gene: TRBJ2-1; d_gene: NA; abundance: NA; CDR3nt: TGTGCCAGCAGCCTGGACTACAATGAGCAGTTCTTC; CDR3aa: CASSLDYNEQFF
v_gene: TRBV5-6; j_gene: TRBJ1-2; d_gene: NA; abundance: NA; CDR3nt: TGTGCCAGCAGCTTGGCCAGTGGAGTATATGGCTACACCTTC; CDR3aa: CASSLASGVYGYTF